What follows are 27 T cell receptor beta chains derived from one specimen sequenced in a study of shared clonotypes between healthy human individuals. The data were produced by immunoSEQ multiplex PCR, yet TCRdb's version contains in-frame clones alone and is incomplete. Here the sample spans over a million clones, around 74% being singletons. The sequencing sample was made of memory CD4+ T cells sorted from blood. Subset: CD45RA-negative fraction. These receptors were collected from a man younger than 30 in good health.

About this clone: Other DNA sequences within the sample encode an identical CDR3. DNA of the CDR3: TGTGCCAGCAGCCCCCGACAGGGGGGCGAGCAGTACTTC. This encodes CASSPRQGGEQYF. The gene calls are TRBV7-3 and TRBJ2-7; TRBD1 aligns across 9 bases. Germline V gene data show CDR1 as SGHTA and CDR2 as FQGTGA. The CDR3 length is 13 residues. After removal of 5 bases from V and 6 bases from J, the junction contained 5 bases not matched to a gene.

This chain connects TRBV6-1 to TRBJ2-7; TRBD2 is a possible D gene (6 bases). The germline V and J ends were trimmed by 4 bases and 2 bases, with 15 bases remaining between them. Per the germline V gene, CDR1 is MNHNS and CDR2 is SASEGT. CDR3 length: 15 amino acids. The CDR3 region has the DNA TGTGCCAGCAGTGGGGACTCCCCGGTCCCCTACGAGCAGTACTTC. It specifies CASSGDSPVPYEQYF.

The CDR3 loop reads CSVVLAGTYEQYF. The CDR3 DNA reads as TGCAGCGTCGTACTAGCGGGGACCTACGAGCAGTACTTC. J is TRBJ2-7 and V is TRBV29-1, with TRBD2 identical over 10 bases. There are 13 residues in the CDR3. CDR1 SQVTM and CDR2 ANQGSEA come from the germline V gene. V was pared by 6 bases and J by 2 bases, with 4 bases of the junction left unmatched.

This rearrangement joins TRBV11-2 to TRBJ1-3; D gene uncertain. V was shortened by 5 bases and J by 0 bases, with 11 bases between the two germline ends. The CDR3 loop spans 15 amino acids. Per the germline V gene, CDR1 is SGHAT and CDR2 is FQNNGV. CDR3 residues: CASSPSGRSGNTIYF. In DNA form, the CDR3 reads TGTGCCAGCAGCCCCTCGGGTCGCTCTGGAAACACCATATATTTT. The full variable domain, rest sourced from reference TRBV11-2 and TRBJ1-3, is EAGVAQSPRYKIIEKRQSVAFWCNPISGHATLYWYQQILGQGPKLLIQFQNNGVVDDSQLPKDRFSAERLKGVDSTLKIQPAKLEDSAVYLCASSPSGRSGNTIYFGEGSWLTVV.

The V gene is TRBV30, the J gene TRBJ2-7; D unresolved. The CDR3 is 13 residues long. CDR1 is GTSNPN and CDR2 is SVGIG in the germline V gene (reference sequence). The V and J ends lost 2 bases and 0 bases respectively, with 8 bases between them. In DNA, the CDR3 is TGTGCCTGGAGTAACGACGCCTCCTACGAGCAGTACTTC. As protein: CAWSNDASYEQYF.

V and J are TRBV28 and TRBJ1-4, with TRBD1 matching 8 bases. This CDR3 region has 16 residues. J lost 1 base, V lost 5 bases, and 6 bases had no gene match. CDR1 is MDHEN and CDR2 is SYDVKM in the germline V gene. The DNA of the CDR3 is TGTGCCAGCAGTCAAATCACAGGGGGAACTAATGAAAAACTGTTTTTT. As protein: CASSQITGGTNEKLFF.

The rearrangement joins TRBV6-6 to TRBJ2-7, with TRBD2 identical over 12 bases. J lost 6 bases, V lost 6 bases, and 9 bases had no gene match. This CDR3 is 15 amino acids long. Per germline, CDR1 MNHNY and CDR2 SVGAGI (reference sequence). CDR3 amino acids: CASSIPSGRGSEQYF. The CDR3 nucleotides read TGTGCCAGCAGCATCCCTAGCGGGAGGGGGAGCGAGCAGTACTTC.

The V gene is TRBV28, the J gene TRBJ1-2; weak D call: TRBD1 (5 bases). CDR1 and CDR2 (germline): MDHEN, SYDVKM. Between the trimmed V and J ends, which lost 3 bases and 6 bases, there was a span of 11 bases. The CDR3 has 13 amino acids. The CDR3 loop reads CASSFGDRDGYTF. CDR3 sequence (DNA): TGTGCCAGCAGTTTCGGAGACAGAGATGGCTACACCTTC.

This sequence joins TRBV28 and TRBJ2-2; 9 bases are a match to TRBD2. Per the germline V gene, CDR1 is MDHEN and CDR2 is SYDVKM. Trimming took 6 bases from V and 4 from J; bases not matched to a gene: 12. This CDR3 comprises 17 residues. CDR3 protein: CASSTSGRPPGTGELFF. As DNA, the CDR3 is TGTGCCAGCAGCACTAGCGGGCGGCCCCCGGGCACCGGGGAGCTGTTTTTT.

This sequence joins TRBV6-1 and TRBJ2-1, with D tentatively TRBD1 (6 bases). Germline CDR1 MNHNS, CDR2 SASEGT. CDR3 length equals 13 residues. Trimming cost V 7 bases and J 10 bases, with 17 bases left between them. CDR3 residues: CASKWLTGGEQFF. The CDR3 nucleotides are TGTGCCAGCAAATGGTTGACAGGCGGCGAGCAGTTCTTC.

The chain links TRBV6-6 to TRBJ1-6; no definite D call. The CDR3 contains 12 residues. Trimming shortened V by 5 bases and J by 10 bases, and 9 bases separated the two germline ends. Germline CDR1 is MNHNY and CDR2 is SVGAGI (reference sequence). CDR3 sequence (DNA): TGTGCCAGCAGTCTCATCGGCTCACCCCTCCACTTT. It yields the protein CASSLIGSPLHF.

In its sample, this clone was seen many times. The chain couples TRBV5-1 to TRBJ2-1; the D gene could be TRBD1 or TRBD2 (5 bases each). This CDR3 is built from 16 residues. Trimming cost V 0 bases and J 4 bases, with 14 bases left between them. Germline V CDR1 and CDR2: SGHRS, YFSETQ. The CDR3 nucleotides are TGCGCCAGCAGCTTGGGAGGGACGGAGGCGTACAATGAGCAGTTCTTC. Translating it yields CASSLGGTEAYNEQFF.

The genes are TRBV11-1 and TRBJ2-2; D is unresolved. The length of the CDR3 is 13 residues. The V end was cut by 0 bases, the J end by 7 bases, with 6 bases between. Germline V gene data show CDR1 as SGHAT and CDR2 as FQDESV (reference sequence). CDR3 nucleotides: TGTGCCAGCAGCTTAGCGCGGTTCGGGGAGCTGTTTTTT. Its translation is CASSLARFGELFF.

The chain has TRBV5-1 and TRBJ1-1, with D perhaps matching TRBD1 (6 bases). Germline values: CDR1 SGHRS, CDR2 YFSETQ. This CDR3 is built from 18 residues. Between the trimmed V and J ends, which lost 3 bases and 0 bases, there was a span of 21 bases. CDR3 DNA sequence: TGCGCCAGCAGCTCACCACTCGCGGGGGCTTCTATGAACACTGAAGCTTTCTTT. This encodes CASSSPLAGASMNTEAFF.

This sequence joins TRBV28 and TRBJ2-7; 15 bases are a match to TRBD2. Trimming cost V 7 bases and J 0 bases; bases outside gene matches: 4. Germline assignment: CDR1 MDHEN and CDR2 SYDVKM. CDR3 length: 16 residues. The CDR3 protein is CASTGTSGGFSYEQYF. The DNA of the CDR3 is TGTGCCAGCACCGGGACTAGCGGGGGGTTCTCCTACGAGCAGTACTTC.

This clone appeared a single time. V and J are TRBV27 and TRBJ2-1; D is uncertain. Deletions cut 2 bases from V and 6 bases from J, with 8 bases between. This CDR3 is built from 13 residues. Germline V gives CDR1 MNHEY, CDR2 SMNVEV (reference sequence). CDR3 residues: CASSLRGINEQFF. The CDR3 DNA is TGTGCCAGCAGTTTACGTGGCATCAATGAGCAGTTCTTC.

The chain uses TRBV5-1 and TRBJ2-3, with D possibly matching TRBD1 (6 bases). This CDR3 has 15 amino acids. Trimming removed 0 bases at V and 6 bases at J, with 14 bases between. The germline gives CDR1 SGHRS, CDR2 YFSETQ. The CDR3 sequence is CASSLAPGDWDTQYF. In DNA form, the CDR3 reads TGCGCCAGCAGCTTGGCCCCAGGGGATTGGGATACGCAGTATTTT.

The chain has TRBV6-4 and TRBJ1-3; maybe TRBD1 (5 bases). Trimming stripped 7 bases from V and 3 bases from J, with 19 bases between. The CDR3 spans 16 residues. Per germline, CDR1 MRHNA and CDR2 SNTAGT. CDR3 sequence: CASNPAPGRGGNTIYF. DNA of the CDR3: TGTGCCAGCAATCCGGCCCCGGGGCGAGGTGGAAACACCATATATTTT.

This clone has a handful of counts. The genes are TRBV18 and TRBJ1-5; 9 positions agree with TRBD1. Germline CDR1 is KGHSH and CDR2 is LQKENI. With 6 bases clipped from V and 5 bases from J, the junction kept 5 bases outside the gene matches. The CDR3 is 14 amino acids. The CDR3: CASSRTGGDQPQHF. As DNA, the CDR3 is TGTGCCAGCTCGCGCACAGGGGGCGATCAGCCCCAGCATTTT.

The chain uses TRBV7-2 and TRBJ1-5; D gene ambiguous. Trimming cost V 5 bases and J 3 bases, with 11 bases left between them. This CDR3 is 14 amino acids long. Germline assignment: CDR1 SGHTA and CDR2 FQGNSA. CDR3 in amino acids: CASSNPGLNQPQHF. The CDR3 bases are TGTGCCAGCAGCAATCCGGGCCTCAATCAGCCCCAGCATTTT. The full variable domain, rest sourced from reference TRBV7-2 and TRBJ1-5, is GAGVSQSPSNKVTEKGKDVELRCDPISGHTALYWYRQSLGQGLEFLIYFQGNSAPDKSGLPSDRFSAERTGGSVSTLTIQRTQQEDSAVYLCASSNPGLNQPQHFGDGTRLSIL.

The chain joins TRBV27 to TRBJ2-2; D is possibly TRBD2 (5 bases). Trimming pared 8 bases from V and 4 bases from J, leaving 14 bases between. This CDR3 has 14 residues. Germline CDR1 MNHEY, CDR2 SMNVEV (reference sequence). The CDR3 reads CASRTRTGTGELFF. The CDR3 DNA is TGTGCCAGCCGGACTCGGACGGGCACCGGGGAGCTGTTTTTT.

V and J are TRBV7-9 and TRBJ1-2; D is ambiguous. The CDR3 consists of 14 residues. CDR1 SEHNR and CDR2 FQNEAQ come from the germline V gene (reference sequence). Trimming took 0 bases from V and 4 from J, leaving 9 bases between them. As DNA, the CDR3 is TGTGCCAGCAGCTTAGCAGGAACAGTCTATGGCTACACCTTC. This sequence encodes CASSLAGTVYGYTF.

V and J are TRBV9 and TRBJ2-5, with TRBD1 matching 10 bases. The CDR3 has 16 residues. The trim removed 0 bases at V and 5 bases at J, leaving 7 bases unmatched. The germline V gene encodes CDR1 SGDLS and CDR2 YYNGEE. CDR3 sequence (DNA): TGTGCCAGCAGCGTAGCCTCGACAGGGGGCGGGGAGACCCAGTACTTC. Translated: CASSVASTGGGETQYF.

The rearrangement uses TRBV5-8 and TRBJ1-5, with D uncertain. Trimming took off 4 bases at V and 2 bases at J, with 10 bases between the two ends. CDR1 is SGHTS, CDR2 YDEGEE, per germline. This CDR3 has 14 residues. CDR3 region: CASSARRGNQPQHF. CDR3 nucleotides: TGTGCCAGCAGCGCCCGACGGGGCAATCAGCCCCAGCATTTT. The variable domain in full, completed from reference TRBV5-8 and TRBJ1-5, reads EAGVTQSPTHLIKTRGQQATLRCSPISGHTSVYWYQQALGLGLQFLLWYDEGEERNRGNFPPRFSGRQFPNYSSELNVNALELEDSALYLCASSARRGNQPQHFGDGTRLSIL.

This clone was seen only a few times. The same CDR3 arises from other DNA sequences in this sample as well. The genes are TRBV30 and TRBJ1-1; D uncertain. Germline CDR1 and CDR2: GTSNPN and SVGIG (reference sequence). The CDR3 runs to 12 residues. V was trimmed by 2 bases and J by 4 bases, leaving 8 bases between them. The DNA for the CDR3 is TGTGCCTGGAGTCCTGGGCGCACTGAAGCTTTCTTT. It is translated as CAWSPGRTEAFF. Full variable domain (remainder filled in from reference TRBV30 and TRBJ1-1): SQTIHQWPATLVQPVGSPLSLECTVEGTSNPNLYWYRQAAGRGLQLLFYSVGIGQISSEVPQNLSASRPQDRQFILSSKKLLLSDSGFYLCAWSPGRTEAFFGQGTRLTVV.

The chain's CDR3 is CASSRARTVISYEQYF. CDR3 coding DNA: TGTGCCAGCTCCAGGGCCAGGACGGTCATCTCCTACGAGCAGTACTTC. The chain employs TRBV11-2 and TRBJ2-7, with D perhaps TRBD1 (5 bases). The V gene's germline CDR1 is SGHAT and CDR2 FQNNGV. V was clipped by 8 bases and J by 0 bases, with 20 bases between them. The CDR3 spans 16 residues.

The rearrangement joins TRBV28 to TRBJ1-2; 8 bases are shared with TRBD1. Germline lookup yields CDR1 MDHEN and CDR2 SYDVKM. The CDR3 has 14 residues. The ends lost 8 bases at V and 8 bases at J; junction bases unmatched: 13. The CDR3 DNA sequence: TGTGCCAGCCTTTGGGGACAGGCGGGGGGAGGCTACACCTTC. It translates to CASLWGQAGGGYTF.